The present T cell receptor (beta chain) was sequenced within a study of cytomegalovirus exposure and HLA in healthy donors. J was trimmed by 6 bases and V by 4 bases; bases with no gene match: 9. Germline CDR1 reads SGHRS; CDR2 reads YFSETQ. This CDR3 spans 15 amino acids. The table came from immunoSEQ multiplex PCR; TCRdb's copy has only in-frame clones and leaves some out. The sample shows some 160,000 clones, more than 70% of them seen only once. This chain links TRBV5-1 with TRBJ2-1; 8 nucleotides align to TRBD2. Sequenced sample: PBMCs. The sequence was collected from a man aged 18 to 35 in good health and CMV-seronegative. CDR3 DNA sequence: TGCGCCAGCAGCCCGCTCGGGGGGGCTGCCAATGAGCAGTTCTTC. It encodes CASSPLGGAANEQFF.